The clone carrying this T cell receptor beta chain was counted a few times. The antigen is undetermined. This specimen comes from a study of shared clonotypes between healthy human individuals. At the level of the study: Three CD4 naive, three CD4 memory, two CD8 naive and one CD8 memory plate were used per donor. Whole-study results and caveats: Sampling was confined to blood; repertoires within tissues likely differ.

Generated by immunoSEQ multiplex PCR, the TCRdb table keeps only in-frame clones and is missing some. The sample shows 740,000 or so clones, approximately 73% of them seen only once. V was shortened by 4 bases and J by 5 bases, with 15 bases between the two germline ends. Germline V gene sequence: CDR1 SGHNT, CDR2 YYREEE (reference sequence). CDR3 length: 14 amino acids. Donors, healthy HIV-negative adults, lacked recent acute infections or vaccinations. The TCR was taken from a woman between 25 and 40 years old in good health. The chain uses TRBV5-4 and TRBJ1-2, with D uncertain. The sample taken for sequencing was memory CD4+ T cells sorted from blood. Regarding subset: CD45RA-negative fraction. The CDR3 region is CASSIGPGDYGYTF. The CDR3 DNA reads TGTGCCAGCAGCATCGGACCCGGTGATTATGGCTACACCTTC.